This passage covers 5 T cell receptor beta chains from one sample sequenced in a study of STAT3 mutations in large granular lymphocyte leukemia. Study findings and constraints: At least one immunodominant TCR beta clonotype appeared in every T-cell large granular lymphocyte leukemia patient.

Sequenced by immunoSEQ multiplex PCR; TCRdb stores in-frame clones only, minus some. The sample has tens of thousands of clones, approximately 90% seen once; the top ten hold about 0.46%. Antigen specificity for these receptors is unknown. Specimen: PBMCs. The receptors derive from a human donor with T large granular lymphocyte leukemia. Some clones in this sample may be carry-over from other donors' samples.

This clone was counted a single time. The V gene is TRBV6-5, the J gene TRBJ2-3; 7 bases are shared with TRBD2. The CDR3 totals 14 residues. Germline CDR1 and CDR2: MNHEY and SVGAGI. Trimming cost V 5 bases and J 4 bases; bases outside gene matches: 6. CDR3 region: CASSRPSGADTQYF. CDR3 nucleotide sequence: TGTGCCAGCAGTCGACCCAGCGGGGCAGATACGCAGTATTTT.

The chain uses TRBV13 and TRBJ1-4, with D perhaps TRBD1 (6 bases). The CDR3 totals 17 residues. Looked up from germline, CDR1 is PRHDT and CDR2 is FYEKMQ (reference sequence). V was trimmed by 2 bases and J by 8 bases, leaving 21 bases between them. CDR3 sequence (DNA): TGTGCCAGCAGCTTATGGGAACAGGGCCAACTAGGGGAAAAACTGTTTTTT. Translating gives CASSLWEQGQLGEKLFF.

The V gene is TRBV7-9, the J gene TRBJ1-6, with TRBD1 as a possible D gene (5 bases). V was cut by 5 bases and J by 7 bases, with 9 bases left in between. The CDR3 contains 13 residues. In germline, CDR1 is SEHNR, CDR2 FQNEAQ (reference sequence). The CDR3 coding sequence is TGTGCCAGCAGCACGGAGGGGAATTCACCCCTCCACTTT. This translates into CASSTEGNSPLHF.

The chain joins TRBV27 to TRBJ2-7; D might be TRBD1 (6 bases). The CDR3 has 15 residues. V was cut by 4 bases and J by 2 bases, with 15 bases left in between. Germline lookup yields CDR1 MNHEY and CDR2 SMNVEV (reference sequence). As DNA, the CDR3 is TGTGCCAGCAGTTCGCGAACAGGGAGTCCCTACGAGCAGTACGTC. As protein: CASSSRTGSPYEQYV.

The gene calls are TRBV25-1 and TRBJ1-2; no definite D call. This CDR3 spans 13 amino acids. V was pared by 4 bases and J by 2 bases, with 8 bases between. The germline CDR1 and CDR2 sequences are MGHDK and SYGVNS. CDR3 bases: TGTGCCAGCAGTGCCACGTTGAACTATGGCTACACCTTC. It specifies CASSATLNYGYTF.